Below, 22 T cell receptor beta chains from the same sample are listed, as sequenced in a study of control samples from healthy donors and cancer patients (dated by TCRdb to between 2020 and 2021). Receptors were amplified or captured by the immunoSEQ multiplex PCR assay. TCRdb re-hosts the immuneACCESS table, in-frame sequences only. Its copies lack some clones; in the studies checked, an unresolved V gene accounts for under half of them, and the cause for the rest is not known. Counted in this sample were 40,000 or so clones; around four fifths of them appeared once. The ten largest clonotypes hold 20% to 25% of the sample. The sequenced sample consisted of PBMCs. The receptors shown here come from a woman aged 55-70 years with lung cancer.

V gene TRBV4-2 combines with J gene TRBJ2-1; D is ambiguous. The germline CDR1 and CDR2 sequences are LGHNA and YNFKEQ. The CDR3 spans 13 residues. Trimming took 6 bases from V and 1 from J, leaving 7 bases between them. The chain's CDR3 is CASSGVSYNEQFF. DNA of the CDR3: TGTGCCAGCAGTGGGGTATCCTACAATGAGCAGTTCTTC.

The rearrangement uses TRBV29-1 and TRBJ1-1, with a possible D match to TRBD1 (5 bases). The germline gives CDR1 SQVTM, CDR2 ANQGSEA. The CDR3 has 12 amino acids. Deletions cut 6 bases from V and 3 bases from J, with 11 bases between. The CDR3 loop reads CSVHGAHTEAFF. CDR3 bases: TGCAGCGTCCATGGGGCCCACACTGAAGCTTTCTTT.

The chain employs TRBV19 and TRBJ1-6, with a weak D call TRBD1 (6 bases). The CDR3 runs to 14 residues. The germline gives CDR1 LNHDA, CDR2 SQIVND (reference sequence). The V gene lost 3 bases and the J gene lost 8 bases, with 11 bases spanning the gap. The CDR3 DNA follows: TGTGCCAGTAGTATTGGGACAAGGGATTCACCCCTCCACTTT. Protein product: CASSIGTRDSPLHF.

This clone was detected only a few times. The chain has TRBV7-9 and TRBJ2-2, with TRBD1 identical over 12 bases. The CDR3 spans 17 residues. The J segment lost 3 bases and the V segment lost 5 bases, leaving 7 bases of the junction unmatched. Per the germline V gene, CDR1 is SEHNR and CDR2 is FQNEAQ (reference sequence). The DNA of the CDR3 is TGTGCCAGCAGCCTTCGGGACAGGGGGCTGCACACCGGGGAGCTGTTTTTT. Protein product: CASSLRDRGLHTGELFF.

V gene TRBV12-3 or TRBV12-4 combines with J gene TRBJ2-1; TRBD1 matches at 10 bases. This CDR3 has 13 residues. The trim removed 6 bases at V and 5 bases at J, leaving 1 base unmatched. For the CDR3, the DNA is TGTGCCAGCAGGGGGACAGGGGACAATGAGCAGTTCTTC. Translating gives CASRGTGDNEQFF.

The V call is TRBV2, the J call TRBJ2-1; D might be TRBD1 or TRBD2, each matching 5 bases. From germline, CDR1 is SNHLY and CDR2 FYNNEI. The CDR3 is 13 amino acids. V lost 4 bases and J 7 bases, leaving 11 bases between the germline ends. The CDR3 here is CASSGRGENEQFF. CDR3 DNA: TGTGCCAGCAGTGGAAGAGGGGAAAATGAGCAGTTCTTC.

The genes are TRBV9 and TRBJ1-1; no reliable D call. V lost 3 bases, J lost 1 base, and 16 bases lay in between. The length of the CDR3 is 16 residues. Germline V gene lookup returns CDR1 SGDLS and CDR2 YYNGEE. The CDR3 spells CASSALGGQPNTEAFF. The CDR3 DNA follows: TGTGCCAGCAGCGCCTTAGGAGGTCAGCCGAACACTGAAGCTTTCTTT.

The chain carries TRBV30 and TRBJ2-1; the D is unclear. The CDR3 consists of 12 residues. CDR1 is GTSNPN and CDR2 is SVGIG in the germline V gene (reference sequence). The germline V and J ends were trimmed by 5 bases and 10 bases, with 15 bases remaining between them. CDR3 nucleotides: TGTGCCTGGGCTAGAATCCCGGGCGAGCAGTTCTTC. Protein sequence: CAWARIPGEQFF.

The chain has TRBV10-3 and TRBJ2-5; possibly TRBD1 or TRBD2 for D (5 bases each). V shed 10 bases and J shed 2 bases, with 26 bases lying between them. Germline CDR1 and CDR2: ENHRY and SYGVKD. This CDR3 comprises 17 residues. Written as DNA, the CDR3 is TGTGCCACCTCGAGGGGAGCTACGTCCCCCTTACAAGAGACCCAGTACTTC. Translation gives CATSRGATSPLQETQYF.

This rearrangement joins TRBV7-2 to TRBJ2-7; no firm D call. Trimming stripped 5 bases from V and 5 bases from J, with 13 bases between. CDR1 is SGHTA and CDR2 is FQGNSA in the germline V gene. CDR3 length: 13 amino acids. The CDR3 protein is CASSPPDGHEQYF. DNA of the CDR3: TGTGCCAGCAGCCCCCCGGACGGGCACGAGCAGTACTTC.

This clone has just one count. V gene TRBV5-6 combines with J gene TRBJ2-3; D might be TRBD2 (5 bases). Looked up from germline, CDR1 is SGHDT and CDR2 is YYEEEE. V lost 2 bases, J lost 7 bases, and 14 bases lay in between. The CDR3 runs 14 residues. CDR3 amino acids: CASSFELAPYTQYF. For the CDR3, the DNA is TGTGCCAGCAGCTTTGAGCTAGCACCCTATACGCAGTATTTT.

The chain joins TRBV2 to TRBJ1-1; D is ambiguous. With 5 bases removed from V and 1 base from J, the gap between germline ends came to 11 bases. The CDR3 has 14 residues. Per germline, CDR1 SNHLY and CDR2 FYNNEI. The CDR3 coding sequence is TGTGCCAGCAGTTCCTCCAGGTCGAACACTGAAGCTTTCTTT. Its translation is CASSSSRSNTEAFF.

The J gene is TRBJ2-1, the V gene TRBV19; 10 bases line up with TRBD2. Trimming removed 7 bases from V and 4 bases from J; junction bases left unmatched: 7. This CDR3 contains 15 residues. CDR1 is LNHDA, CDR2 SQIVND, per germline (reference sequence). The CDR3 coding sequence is TGTGCCAGTACCCAGGGACTAGCGCAGTACAATGAGCAGTTCTTC. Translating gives CASTQGLAQYNEQFF.

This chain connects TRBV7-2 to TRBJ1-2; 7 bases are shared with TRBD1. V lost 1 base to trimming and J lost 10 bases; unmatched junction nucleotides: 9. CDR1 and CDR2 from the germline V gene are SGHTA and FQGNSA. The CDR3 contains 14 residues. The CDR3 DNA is TGTGCCAGCAGCTTAGTAAACCAGGGGGGCCACTACACCTTC. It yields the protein CASSLVNQGGHYTF.

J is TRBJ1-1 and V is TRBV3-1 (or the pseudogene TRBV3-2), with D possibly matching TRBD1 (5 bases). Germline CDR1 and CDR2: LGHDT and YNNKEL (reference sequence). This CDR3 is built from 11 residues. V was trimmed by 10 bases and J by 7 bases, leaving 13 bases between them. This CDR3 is CATAAGGEAFF. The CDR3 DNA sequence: TGTGCCACCGCGGCCGGGGGTGAAGCTTTCTTT.

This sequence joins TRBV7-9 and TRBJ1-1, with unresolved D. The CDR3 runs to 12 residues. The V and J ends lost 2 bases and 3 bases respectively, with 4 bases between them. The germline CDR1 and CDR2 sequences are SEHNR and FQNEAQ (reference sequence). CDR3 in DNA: TGTGCCAGCAGCTTACAGGACACTGAAGCTTTCTTT. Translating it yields CASSLQDTEAFF. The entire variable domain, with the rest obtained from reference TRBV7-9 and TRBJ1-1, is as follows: DTGVSQNPRHKITKRGQNVTFRCDPISEHNRLYWYRQTLGQGPEFLTYFQNEAQLEKSRLLSDRFSAERPKGSFSTLEIQRTEQGDSAMYLCASSLQDTEAFFGQGTRLTVV.

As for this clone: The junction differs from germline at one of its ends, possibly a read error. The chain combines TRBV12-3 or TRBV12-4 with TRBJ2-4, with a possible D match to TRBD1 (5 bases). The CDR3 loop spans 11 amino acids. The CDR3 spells CASSLQGSPVF. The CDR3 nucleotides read TGTGCCAGCAGCCTTCAGGGTTCCCCTGTTTTC.

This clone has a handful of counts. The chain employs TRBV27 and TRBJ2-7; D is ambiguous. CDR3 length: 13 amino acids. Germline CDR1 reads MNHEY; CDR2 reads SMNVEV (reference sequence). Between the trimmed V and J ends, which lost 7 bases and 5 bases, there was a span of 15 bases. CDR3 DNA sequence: TGTGCCAGCACTAGGCTGGATGGAAACGAGCAGTACTTC. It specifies CASTRLDGNEQYF.

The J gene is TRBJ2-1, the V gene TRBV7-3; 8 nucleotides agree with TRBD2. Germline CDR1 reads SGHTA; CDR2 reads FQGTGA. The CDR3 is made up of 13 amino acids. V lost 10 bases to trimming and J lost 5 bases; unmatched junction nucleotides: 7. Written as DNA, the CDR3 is TGTGCCACCAACGGGGGGGCCGACAATGAGCAGTTCTTC. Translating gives CATNGGADNEQFF. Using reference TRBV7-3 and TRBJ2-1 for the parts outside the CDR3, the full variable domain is GAGVSQTPSNKVTEKGKYVELRCDPISGHTALYWYRQSLGQGPEFLIYFQGTGAADDSGLPNDRFFAVRPEGSVSTLKIQRTERGDSAVYLCATNGGADNEQFFGPGTRLTVL.

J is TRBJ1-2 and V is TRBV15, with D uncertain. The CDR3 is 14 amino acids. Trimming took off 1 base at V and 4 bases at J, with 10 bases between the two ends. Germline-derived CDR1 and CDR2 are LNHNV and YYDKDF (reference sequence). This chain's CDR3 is CATSRALEGYGYTF. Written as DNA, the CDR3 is TGTGCCACCAGCAGAGCTTTGGAGGGCTATGGCTACACCTTC.

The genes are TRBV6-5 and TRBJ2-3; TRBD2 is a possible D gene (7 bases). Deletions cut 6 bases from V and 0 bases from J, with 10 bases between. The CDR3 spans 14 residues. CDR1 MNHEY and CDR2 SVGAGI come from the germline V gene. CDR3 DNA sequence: TGTGCCAGCAGCTCGGGGGGCAGCACAGATACGCAGTATTTT. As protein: CASSSGGSTDTQYF.

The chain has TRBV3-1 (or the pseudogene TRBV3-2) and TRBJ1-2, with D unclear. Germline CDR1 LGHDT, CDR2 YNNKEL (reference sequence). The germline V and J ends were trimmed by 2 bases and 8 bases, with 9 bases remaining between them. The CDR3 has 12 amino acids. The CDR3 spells CASSQRDRGYTF. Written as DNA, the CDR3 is TGTGCCAGCAGCCAAAGAGATCGGGGCTACACCTTC.